These 16 T cell receptor beta chains came from one sample sequenced in a study of T cell responses to AZD1222 COVID-19 vaccine. Repertoires were generated with immunoSEQ multiplex PCR, while TCRdb's copy carries only in-frame clones and drops some. This sample has some 120,000 clones, with around 89% found just once. Source: peripheral blood, taken on day 0 of MenACWY control vaccination. These receptors all come from an adult in good health.

CDR3 in DNA: TGCGCCAGCAGTGGACCGGGACAGAGTGAAGCTTTCTTT. This gives the protein CASSGPGQSEAFF. The V call is TRBV10-1, the J call TRBJ1-1; 7 nucleotides align to TRBD1. V gave up 4 bases and J gave up 7 bases; unmatched junction bases: 6. The CDR3 runs 13 residues. Per germline, CDR1 WNHNN and CDR2 SYGVQD (reference sequence).

This clone was found a few times. The chain recombines TRBV6-5 with TRBJ2-7; TRBD2 is a possible D gene (6 bases). Trimming removed 5 bases at V and 5 bases at J, with 10 bases between. The V gene's germline CDR1 is MNHEY and CDR2 SVGAGI. The CDR3 is 12 amino acids. Written as DNA, the CDR3 is TGTGCCAGCAGTACTAGCTTCCACGAGCAGTACTTC. This translates into CASSTSFHEQYF.

This chain uses TRBV7-2 with TRBJ2-3; 8 positions match TRBD2. The trim removed 6 bases at V and 0 bases at J, leaving 5 bases unmatched. The CDR3 is 15 residues long. Per the germline V gene, CDR1 is SGHTA and CDR2 is FQGNSA. The CDR3 loop is CASSRGGSSTDTQYF. The CDR3 nucleotides read TGTGCCAGCAGTCGCGGGGGGTCTAGCACAGATACGCAGTATTTT.

This chain links TRBV10-3 with TRBJ2-2; TRBD1 matches 12 bases. This CDR3 comprises 16 residues. Germline CDR1 ENHRY, CDR2 SYGVKD. Germline trimming cut 6 bases from V and 5 bases from J; bases unmatched to any gene: 7. CDR3 nucleotide sequence: TGTGCCATCAGAAACCGGGACAGGGGGCCGACCGGGGAGCTGTTTTTT. Translation gives CAIRNRDRGPTGELFF.

The chain uses TRBV9 and TRBJ2-5, with D possibly matching TRBD2 (5 bases). CDR1 SGDLS and CDR2 YYNGEE come from the germline V gene. CDR3 length: 13 amino acids. V was clipped by 6 bases and J by 4 bases, with 13 bases between them. The DNA for the CDR3 is TGTGCCAGCACCGGTATGAGCGGAGAGACCCAGTACTTC. It translates to CASTGMSGETQYF. The full variable domain, rest sourced from reference TRBV9 and TRBJ2-5, is DSGVTQTPKHLITATGQRVTLRCSPRSGDLSVYWYQQSLDQGLQFLIQYYNGEERAKGNILERFSAQQFPDLHSELNLSSLELGDSALYFCASTGMSGETQYFGPGTRLLVL.

The genes are TRBV7-9 and TRBJ2-2, with TRBD1 identical over 7 bases. CDR1 and CDR2 (germline): SEHNR, FQNEAQ (reference sequence). V lost 4 bases, J lost 0 bases, and 8 bases stayed unmatched. The CDR3 runs 17 residues. CDR3 bases: TGTGCCAGCAGCTGGGCATCAGGGGGAACGAACACCGGGGAGCTGTTTTTT. The encoded protein is CASSWASGGTNTGELFF.

The V call is TRBV7-6, the J call TRBJ2-3; D tentatively fits TRBD1 or TRBD2 (5 bases each). Germline lookup yields CDR1 SGHVS and CDR2 FNYEAQ. V dropped 8 bases and J dropped 2 bases, with 11 bases sitting between them. The CDR3 is made up of 13 amino acids. CDR3 in DNA: TGTGCCAGCGCCGGGACGCACACAGATACGCAGTATTTT. It codes for CASAGTHTDTQYF.

The genes are TRBV9 and TRBJ2-3; 9 nucleotides agree with TRBD2. V was pared by 3 bases and J by 4 bases, with 6 bases of the junction left unmatched. The germline gives CDR1 SGDLS, CDR2 YYNGEE. CDR3 length: 15 residues. CDR3 DNA: TGTGCCAGCAGCGATCATAGCGGGAGCGCAGATACGCAGTATTTT. Protein sequence: CASSDHSGSADTQYF.

The chain is built from TRBV7-8 and TRBJ1-3; no firm D call. The CDR3 spans 16 residues. Per the germline V gene, CDR1 is SGHVS and CDR2 is FQNEAQ. V was shortened by 1 base and J by 0 bases, with 10 bases between the two germline ends. The CDR3 sequence: CASSLESTPSGNTIYF. Written as DNA, the CDR3 is TGTGCCAGCAGCTTAGAAAGTACGCCCTCTGGAAACACCATATATTTT.

The sample holds one count of this clone. The sample has other DNA sequences that encode this CDR3 too. This sequence joins TRBV30 and TRBJ2-7; D remains ambiguous. The ends were cut back, 0 bases at V and 4 bases at J, with 7 bases in the middle. The germline CDR1 and CDR2 sequences are GTSNPN and SVGIG (reference sequence). The CDR3 sequence is 12 residues long. The CDR3 DNA sequence: TGTGCCTGGAGTGTGGGCGGTTACGAGCAGTACTTC. It encodes CAWSVGGYEQYF.

V is TRBV27 and J is TRBJ2-7; possibly TRBD1 for D (6 bases). Trimming removed 5 bases at V and 3 bases at J, with 17 bases between. CDR3 size: 15 residues. Germline CDR1 MNHEY, CDR2 SMNVEV (reference sequence). The CDR3 loop is CASSPAGQLLYEQYF. The CDR3 DNA reads TGTGCCAGCAGTCCCGCCGGACAGCTTCTCTACGAGCAGTACTTC.

The chain employs TRBV5-1 and TRBJ2-3; tentatively, D is TRBD2 (6 bases). Germline V gene data show CDR1 as SGHRS and CDR2 as YFSETQ. V was trimmed by 7 bases and J by 4 bases, leaving 16 bases between them. The CDR3 runs to 14 residues. CDR3 nucleotides: TGCGCCAGCGCCCCCCGGAGGGAAGCAGATACGCAGTATTTT. This encodes CASAPRREADTQYF.

The chain couples TRBV19 to TRBJ1-1, with D maybe TRBD1 (6 bases). The CDR3 totals 13 residues. Germline V gene lookup returns CDR1 LNHDA and CDR2 SQIVND (reference sequence). Between the trimmed V and J ends, which lost 5 bases and 4 bases, there was a span of 11 bases. The CDR3 sequence: CASSSGDRTEAFF. The CDR3 DNA is TGTGCCAGTAGTTCAGGGGATCGCACTGAAGCTTTCTTT.

The chain recombines TRBV18 with TRBJ1-2; 8 positions agree with TRBD1. The V and J ends lost 3 bases and 7 bases, in that order; junction bases with no gene match: 7. CDR1 is KGHSH and CDR2 is LQKENI in the germline V gene. The CDR3 is 14 amino acids. DNA of the CDR3: TGTGCCAGCTCACCCTTGACAGGGGCTACTGGCTACACCTTC. Amino acid sequence: CASSPLTGATGYTF.

This clone came up a few times. The chain couples TRBV19 to TRBJ1-2; 12 bases fit TRBD1. Germline CDR1 LNHDA, CDR2 SQIVND (reference sequence). Trimming at V came to 8 bases and at J to 4 bases, leaving 5 bases not matched to a gene. This CDR3 has 14 residues. For the CDR3, the DNA is TGTGCCAGTCAGGGACAGGGGGCAGGCTATGGCTACACCTTC. It codes for CASQGQGAGYGYTF.

This chain uses TRBV7-9 with TRBJ1-6; no definite D call. The CDR3 extends over 15 amino acids. Looked up from germline, CDR1 is SEHNR and CDR2 is FQNEAQ (reference sequence). Trimming took off 5 bases at V and 7 bases at J, with 15 bases between the two ends. The DNA for the CDR3 is TGTGCCAGCAGCCCCTTTGAGAGGCGGAATTCACCCCTCCACTTT. Amino acids: CASSPFERRNSPLHF.